The TCR beta chain under discussion was sequenced for a study of blood T cell repertoires in COVID-19. Study-wide background: COVID-19 samples from acute and convalescent phases originated in the United States, Italy and Spain.

Here immunoSEQ multiplex PCR was the method, and the copy in TCRdb shows in-frame clones only, minus some. This sample has 150,000 to 200,000 clones, with about 80% found just once. In germline, CDR1 is SQVTM, CDR2 ANQGSEA. J gave up 6 bases and V 5 bases, and 4 bases lay outside the gene matches. CDR3 size: 13 residues. The rearrangement links TRBV29-1 to TRBJ2-2, with 9 positions matching TRBD2. The receptor was derived from a human donor with acute or convalescent COVID-19. The donor label of this sample is uncertain. The specimen was peripheral blood. Here the CDR3 reads CSVSRGGAGELFF. DNA for the CDR3: TGCAGCGTTAGTCGCGGGGGGGCCGGGGAGCTGTTTTTT.